This T cell receptor (beta chain) derives from a study of CD8 T cells in Susac syndrome. It was with random hexamers that roughly 0.5 to 1 ug RNA was reverse transcribed. Multiplex immunoSEQ PCR targeted 54 Vbeta and 13 Jbeta TCR beta segments. TCRdb reanalysed the immunoSEQ multiplex PCR reads using MiXCR and keeps one entry per CDR3 protein. Of some 110,000 distinct CDR3 sequences listed, 96% were seen once; the top ten hold over 0.12%. The germline V gene has CDR1 KGHDR and CDR2 SFDVKD. The CDR3 contains 16 residues. V was pared by 4 bases and J by 5 bases, with 4 bases of the junction left unmatched. CD8+ and CD4+ T cells from blood underwent TCR beta sequencing. TEMRA cells underwent FACS enrichment and CD8+ and CD4+ T cells underwent negative isolation.

The source material was CD4+ T cells from PBMCs. This clonotype was sampled from a human donor with Susac syndrome. The chain combines TRBV24-1 with TRBJ2-2; 12 bases agree with TRBD1. CDR3 bases: TGTGCCACCAGTGACCGGGGACAGGGGGCGACCGGGGAGCTGTTTTTT. Translating gives CATSDRGQGATGELFF.